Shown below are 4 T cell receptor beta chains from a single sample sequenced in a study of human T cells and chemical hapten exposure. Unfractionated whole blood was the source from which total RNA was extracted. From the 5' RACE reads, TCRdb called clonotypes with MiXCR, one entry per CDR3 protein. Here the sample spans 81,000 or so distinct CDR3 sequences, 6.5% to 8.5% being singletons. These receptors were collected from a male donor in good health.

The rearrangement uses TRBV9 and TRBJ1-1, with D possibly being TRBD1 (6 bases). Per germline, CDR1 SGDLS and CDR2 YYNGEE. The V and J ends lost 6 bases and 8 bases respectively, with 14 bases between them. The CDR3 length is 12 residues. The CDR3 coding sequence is TGTGCCAGCAACCGTTGGGGGACAGAAGCTTTCTTT. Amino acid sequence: CASNRWGTEAFF.

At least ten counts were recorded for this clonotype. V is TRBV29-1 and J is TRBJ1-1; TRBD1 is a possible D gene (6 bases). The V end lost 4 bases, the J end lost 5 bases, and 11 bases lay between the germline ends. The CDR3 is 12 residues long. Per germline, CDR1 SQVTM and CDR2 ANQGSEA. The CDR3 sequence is CSVAVRGTEAFF. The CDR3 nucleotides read TGCAGCGTTGCGGTAAGGGGGACTGAAGCTTTCTTT.

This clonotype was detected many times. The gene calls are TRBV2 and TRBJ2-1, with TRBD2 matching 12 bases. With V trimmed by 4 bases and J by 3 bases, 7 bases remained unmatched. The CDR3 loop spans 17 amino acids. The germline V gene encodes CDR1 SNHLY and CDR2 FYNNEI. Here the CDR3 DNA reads TGTGCCAGCAGTGTACCTAGCGGGGGGGCAGGCTACAATGAGCAGTTCTTC. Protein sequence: CASSVPSGGAGYNEQFF.

The CDR3 sequence is CASSVPGLARNEQFF. DNA for the CDR3: TGTGCCAGCAGTGTACCGGGACTAGCGAGGAATGAGCAGTTCTTC. The rearrangement joins TRBV25-1 to TRBJ2-1; 10 bases are a match to TRBD2. Trimming at V came to 4 bases and at J to 7 bases, leaving 7 bases not matched to a gene. The CDR3 contains 15 residues. Germline CDR1 is MGHDK and CDR2 is SYGVNS.